A single sample is the source of the 17 T cell receptor beta chains below, sequenced in a study of T cells in Graves' hyperthyroidism and ophthalmopathy. Researchers amplified the TCR beta CDR3 regions from RNA transcripts. TCR CDR3 regions were first amplified by RT-PCR with HTBI primers. TCRdb processed the multiplex PCR reads anew with MiXCR; each CDR3 protein has one entry. The sample consists of over 300,000 distinct CDR3 sequences, 11% to 15% of them appearing once. The sample was blood. The receptors derive from a woman in her sixties with Graves' hyperthyroidism.

This clonotype was counted many times. The chain combines TRBV18 with TRBJ1-5, with a tentative D call TRBD1 (6 bases). The germline V and J ends were trimmed by 3 bases and 12 bases, with 12 bases remaining between them. CDR1 is KGHSH, CDR2 LQKENI, per germline. The CDR3 loop spans 12 amino acids. This CDR3 reads CASSPPRGYQHF. The DNA of the CDR3 is TGTGCCAGCTCACCGCCTAGGGGGTACCAGCATTTT.

This clonotype was observed at least ten times. This chain connects TRBV2 to TRBJ1-5; 7 bases agree with TRBD1. The CDR3 runs 14 residues. V dropped 4 bases and J dropped 7; count of bases not matched to a gene: 7. Germline values: CDR1 SNHLY, CDR2 FYNNEI. Here the CDR3 DNA reads TGTGCCAGCAGTGCACAGGGGTTGAACCAGCCCCAGCATTTT. Translating it yields CASSAQGLNQPQHF.

This clonotype turned up a few times. This chain links TRBV11-2 with TRBJ1-2, with D possibly TRBD1 on 5 matching bases. Trimming removed 4 bases at V and 5 bases at J, with 14 bases between. Per the germline V gene, CDR1 is SGHAT and CDR2 is FQNNGV. This CDR3 is built from 14 residues. The CDR3 DNA reads as TGTGCCAGCAGCTCCAACCGACAGCCTTATGGCTACACCTTC. Its translation: CASSSNRQPYGYTF.

With regard to this clonotype: Since a much larger clone is just one base distant, this may be a read error. This chain joins TRBV10-3 and TRBJ2-7; 9 nucleotides line up with TRBD1. The germline V gene has CDR1 ENHRY and CDR2 SYGVKD. The trim removed 3 bases at V and 5 bases at J, leaving 8 bases unmatched. The CDR3 loop spans 15 amino acids. In nucleotides, the CDR3 is TGTGCCATCAGTGAACTGGACAGGGGTGGGGACGAGCAGTACTTC. Encoded protein: CAISELDRGGDEQYF.

This clonotype was seen more than once but under ten times. The CDR3 reads CASSQRGGVTDTQYF. The CDR3 nucleotides are TGTGCCAGCAGCCAACGTGGGGGAGTCACAGATACGCAGTATTTT. This rearrangement joins TRBV7-3 to TRBJ2-3; either TRBD1 or TRBD2 may supply D (5 bases each). This CDR3 has 15 amino acids. The germline V and J ends were trimmed by 5 bases and 2 bases, with 14 bases remaining between them. Looked up from germline, CDR1 is SGHTA and CDR2 is FQGTGA.

This clonotype was seen many times. The chain recombines TRBV12-3 or TRBV12-4 with TRBJ1-2; TRBD1 matches 9 bases. This CDR3 is 15 amino acids long. V gave up 5 bases and J gave up 5 bases; unmatched junction bases: 9. CDR3 nucleotide sequence: TGTGCCAGCAGTCTGGGACAGGGAACAGTATATGGCTACACCTTC. As protein: CASSLGQGTVYGYTF.

This clonotype turned up a few times. The chain links TRBV3-1 to TRBJ2-2; 15 bases are shared with TRBD2. The V gene's germline CDR1 is LGHDT and CDR2 YNNKEL (reference sequence). This CDR3 is built from 19 residues. J gave up 6 bases and V 4 bases, and 12 bases lay outside the gene matches. The CDR3 loop is CASSPKEGLAGGTAGELFF. The CDR3 coding sequence is TGTGCCAGCAGCCCAAAGGAGGGACTAGCGGGAGGAACCGCCGGGGAGCTGTTTTTT.

This chain uses TRBV7-9 with TRBJ2-7; TRBD1 agrees at 9 bases. The CDR3 is made up of 15 amino acids. CDR1 SEHNR and CDR2 FQNEAQ come from the germline V gene (reference sequence). The J segment lost 2 bases and the V segment lost 5 bases, leaving 7 bases of the junction unmatched. The CDR3, as DNA: TGTGCCAGCAGCGGGGGGACAGGGAAGACCTACGAGCAGTACTTC. Translated, it gives CASSGGTGKTYEQYF. Drawing the rest from reference TRBV7-9 and TRBJ2-7, the complete variable domain is DTGVSQNPRHKITKRGQNVTFRCDPISEHNRLYWYRQTLGQGPEFLTYFQNEAQLEKSRLLSDRFSAERPKGSFSTLEIQRTEQGDSAMYLCASSGGTGKTYEQYFGPGTRLTVT.

The chain is built from TRBV5-1 and TRBJ2-1; D possibly corresponds to TRBD2 (5 bases). CDR1 and CDR2 from the germline V gene are SGHRS and YFSETQ. The CDR3 has 16 residues. Between the trimmed V and J ends, which lost 2 bases and 0 bases, there was a span of 12 bases. This chain's CDR3 is CASSLEGDFSYNEQFF. DNA for the CDR3: TGCGCCAGCAGCTTAGAGGGAGACTTCTCCTACAATGAGCAGTTCTTC.

This clonotype was detected ten times or more. V and J are TRBV20-1 and TRBJ1-5; D not resolved. Germline V gene data show CDR1 as DFQATT and CDR2 as SNEGSKA (reference sequence). V shed 5 bases and J shed 7 bases, with 15 bases lying between them. The CDR3 is 13 residues long. Here the CDR3 DNA reads TGCAGTGCTGTACCTTCGTCTGACCAGCCCCAGCATTTT. Amino acids: CSAVPSSDQPQHF.

A remark on this clonotype: A much larger clone is a single base away; this may be a read error. The V and J genes are TRBV24-1 and TRBJ2-7, with D unclear. CDR1 is KGHDR and CDR2 is SFDVKD in the germline V gene. The CDR3 totals 14 residues. The CDR3 DNA is TGTGCCACCAGTGATTTGAGGTTCGGCTACGGGCAGTACTTC. Its translation is CATSDLRFGYGQYF.

There are many counts of this clonotype. CDR3 bases: TGTGCCAGCTCACCGGACGGTGGCTCCTACGAGCAGTACTTC. This sequence encodes CASSPDGGSYEQYF. The rearrangement links TRBV18 to TRBJ2-7; D is unresolved. The CDR3 extends over 14 amino acids. The germline CDR1 and CDR2 sequences are KGHSH and LQKENI. Trimming left V 3 bases short and J 0 bases short, with 9 bases between.

Many counts were recorded for this clonotype. The chain has TRBV2 and TRBJ1-5, with a weak D call TRBD1 (6 bases). CDR1 SNHLY and CDR2 FYNNEI come from the germline V gene. Trimming cost V 8 bases and J 14 bases, with 16 bases left between them. The CDR3 is made up of 11 amino acids. The CDR3 DNA sequence: TGTGCCAGCGGGCAGGGGCATTTCGAGCATTTT. Amino acids: CASGQGHFEHF.

The rearrangement joins TRBV5-6 to TRBJ2-3, with 7 bases aligning to TRBD1. The J segment lost 0 bases and the V segment lost 2 bases, leaving 9 bases of the junction unmatched. CDR3 size: 17 residues. Germline V lookup: CDR1 SGHDT, CDR2 YYEEEE. The CDR3 here is CASSFYRQGHSTDTQYF. As DNA, the CDR3 is TGTGCCAGCAGCTTTTATCGACAGGGACATAGCACAGATACGCAGTATTTT.

This clonotype was seen many times. The chain is built from TRBV10-3 and TRBJ1-2; D may be TRBD1 (6 bases). Germline CDR1 is ENHRY and CDR2 is SYGVKD. There are 13 residues in the CDR3. V was shortened by 10 bases and J by 5 bases, with 17 bases between the two germline ends. The CDR3 nucleotides are TGTGCCACCCGGGGGCAGCGTACTTATGGCTACACCTTC. The encoded protein is CATRGQRTYGYTF.

The J gene is TRBJ2-7, the V gene TRBV20-1; 11 bases align to TRBD1. The germline CDR1 and CDR2 sequences are DFQATT and SNEGSKA (reference sequence). CDR3 length: 11 amino acids. CDR3: CSRGQGDEQYF. CDR3 DNA: TGCAGCCGGGGACAGGGGGACGAGCAGTACTTC.

This clonotype was counted ten times or more. This chain connects TRBV6-1 to TRBJ2-7; 8 positions agree with TRBD2. Trimming took 7 bases from V and 2 from J; bases not matched to a gene: 7. Germline V gene sequence: CDR1 MNHNS, CDR2 SASEGT. The CDR3 consists of 14 residues. CDR3 nucleotides: TGTGCCAGCATACCGGGACTAGGGCCCTACGAGCAGTACTTC. It codes for CASIPGLGPYEQYF.